This paragraph covers one T cell receptor beta chain sequence. The antigen is undetermined. The sample is drawn from a study of tumor and adjacent non-tumor tissue in lung cancer. This sample's RNA came from whole unsorted tissue. Study conclusions and caveats: In normal lung, the top 100 clones were significantly more dominant than in tumor.

Three rounds of nested PCR, following a modified ARM-PCR protocol, produced the TCRbeta library. MiXCR was run by TCRdb on the multiplex PCR reads, yielding one entry per CDR3 protein. The profile covers under 150,000 distinct CDR3 sequences, with around 67% appearing a single time and 18% taken by the ten largest. The sequence came from a man aged 55-75 years with small cell lung cancer. The specimen sequenced was lung tumor tissue.

CDR3 coding DNA: TGCGCCAGCAGCTTCTCGACAGGGACCCCATCTGGGGCCAACGTCCTGACTTTC. Protein product: CASSFSTGTPSGANVLTF. V gene TRBV5-1 combines with J gene TRBJ2-6, with 7 bases aligning to TRBD1. Trimming cost V 2 bases and J 1 base; bases outside gene matches: 9. This CDR3 region has 18 residues. CDR1 is SGHRS, CDR2 YFSETQ, per germline.